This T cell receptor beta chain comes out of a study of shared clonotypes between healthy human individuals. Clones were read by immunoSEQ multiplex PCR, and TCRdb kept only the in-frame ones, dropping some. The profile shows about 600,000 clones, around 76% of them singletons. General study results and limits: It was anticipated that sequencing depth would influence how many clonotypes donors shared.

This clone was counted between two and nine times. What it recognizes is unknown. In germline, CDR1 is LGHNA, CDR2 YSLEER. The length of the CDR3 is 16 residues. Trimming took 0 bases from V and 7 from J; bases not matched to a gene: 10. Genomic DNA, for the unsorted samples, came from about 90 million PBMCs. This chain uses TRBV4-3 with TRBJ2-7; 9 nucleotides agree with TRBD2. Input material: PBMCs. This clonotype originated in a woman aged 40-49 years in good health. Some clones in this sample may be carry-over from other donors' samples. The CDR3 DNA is TGCGCCAGCAGCCAAGATCTGGGCGGGAGGGCGCGGGAGCAGTACTTC. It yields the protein CASSQDLGGRAREQYF.